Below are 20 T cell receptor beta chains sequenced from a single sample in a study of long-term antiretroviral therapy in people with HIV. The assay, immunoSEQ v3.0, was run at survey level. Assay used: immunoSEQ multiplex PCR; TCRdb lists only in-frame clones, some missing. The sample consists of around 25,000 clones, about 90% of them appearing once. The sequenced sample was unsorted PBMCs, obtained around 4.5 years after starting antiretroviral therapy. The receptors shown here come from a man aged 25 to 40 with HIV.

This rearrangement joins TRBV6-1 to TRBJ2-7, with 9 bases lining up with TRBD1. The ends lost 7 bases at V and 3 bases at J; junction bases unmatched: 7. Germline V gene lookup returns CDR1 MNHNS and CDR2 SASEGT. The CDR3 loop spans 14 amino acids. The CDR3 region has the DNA TGTGCCAGCACCCCCGGGACAGGGTTCTACGAGCAGTACTTC. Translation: CASTPGTGFYEQYF.

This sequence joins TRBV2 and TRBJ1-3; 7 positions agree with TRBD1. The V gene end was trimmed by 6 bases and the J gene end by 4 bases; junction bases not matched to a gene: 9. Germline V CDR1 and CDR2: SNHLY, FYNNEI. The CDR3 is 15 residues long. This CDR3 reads CASRHAGTEGNTIYF. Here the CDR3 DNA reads TGTGCCAGCAGACATGCCGGGACAGAAGGAAACACCATATATTTT. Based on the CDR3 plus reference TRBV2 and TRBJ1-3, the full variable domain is EPEVTQTPSHQVTQMGQEVILRCVPISNHLYFYWYRQILGQKVEFLVSFYNNEISEKSEIFDDQFSVERPDGSNFTLKIRSTKLEDSAMYFCASRHAGTEGNTIYFGEGSWLTVV.

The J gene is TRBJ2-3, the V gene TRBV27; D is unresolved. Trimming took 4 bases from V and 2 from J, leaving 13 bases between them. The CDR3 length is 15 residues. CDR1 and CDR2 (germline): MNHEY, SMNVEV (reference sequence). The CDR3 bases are TGTGCCAGCAGTTCGTCTTTCCACCCCACAGATACGCAGTATTTT. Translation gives CASSSSFHPTDTQYF.

The CDR3 spells CASSRGLAGELFF. The CDR3 bases are TGTGCCAGCAGCAGAGGACTAGCCGGGGAGCTGTTTTTT. The V call is TRBV13, the J call TRBJ2-2, with 7 positions matching TRBD2. CDR3 length: 13 residues. V dropped 5 bases and J dropped 6; count of bases not matched to a gene: 3. Germline CDR1 reads PRHDT; CDR2 reads FYEKMQ (reference sequence).

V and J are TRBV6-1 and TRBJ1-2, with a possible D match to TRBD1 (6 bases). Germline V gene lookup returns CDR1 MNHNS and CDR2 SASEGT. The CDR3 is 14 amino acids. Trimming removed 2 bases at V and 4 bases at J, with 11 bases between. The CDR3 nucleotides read TGTGCCAGCAGTGAACCAGGACAGCTCTATGGCTACACCTTC. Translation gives CASSEPGQLYGYTF.

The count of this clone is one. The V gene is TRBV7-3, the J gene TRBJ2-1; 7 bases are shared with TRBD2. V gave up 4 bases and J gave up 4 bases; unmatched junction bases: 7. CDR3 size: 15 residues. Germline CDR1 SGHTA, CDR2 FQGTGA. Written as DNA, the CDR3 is TGTGCCAGCAGCTCGGGGGGTGCGGTTTACAATGAGCAGTTCTTC. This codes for CASSSGGAVYNEQFF.

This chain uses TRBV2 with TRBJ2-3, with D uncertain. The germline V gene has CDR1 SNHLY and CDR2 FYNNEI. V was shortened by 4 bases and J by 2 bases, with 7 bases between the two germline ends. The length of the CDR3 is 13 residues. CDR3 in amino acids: CASSVGPTDTQYF. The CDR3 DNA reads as TGTGCCAGCAGTGTGGGTCCCACAGATACGCAGTATTTT.

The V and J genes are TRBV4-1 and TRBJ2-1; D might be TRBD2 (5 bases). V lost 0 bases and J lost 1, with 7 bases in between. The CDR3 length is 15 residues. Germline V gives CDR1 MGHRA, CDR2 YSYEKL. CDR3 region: CASSQESGSYNEQFF. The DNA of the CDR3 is TGCGCCAGCAGCCAAGAAAGCGGATCCTACAATGAGCAGTTCTTC.

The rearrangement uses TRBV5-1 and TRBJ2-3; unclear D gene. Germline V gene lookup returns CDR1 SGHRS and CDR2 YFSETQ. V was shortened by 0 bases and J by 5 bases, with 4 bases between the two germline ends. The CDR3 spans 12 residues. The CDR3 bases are TGCGCCAGCAGCTTGGTTGTAGATACGCAGTATTTT. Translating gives CASSLVVDTQYF.

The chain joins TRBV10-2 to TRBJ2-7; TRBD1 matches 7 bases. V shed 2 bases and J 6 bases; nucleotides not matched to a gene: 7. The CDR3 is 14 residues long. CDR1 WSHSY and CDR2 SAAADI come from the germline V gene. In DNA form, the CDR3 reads TGCGCCAGCAGTGAGCCGAGGGGGCGTTCCGAGCAGTACTTC. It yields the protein CASSEPRGRSEQYF.

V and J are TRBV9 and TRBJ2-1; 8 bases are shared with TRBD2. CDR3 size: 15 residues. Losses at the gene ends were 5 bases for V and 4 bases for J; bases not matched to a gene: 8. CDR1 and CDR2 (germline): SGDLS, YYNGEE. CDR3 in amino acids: CASSFNERGYNEQFF. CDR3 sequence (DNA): TGTGCCAGCAGTTTCAACGAGCGGGGGTACAATGAGCAGTTCTTC. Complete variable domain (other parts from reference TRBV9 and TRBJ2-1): DSGVTQTPKHLITATGQRVTLRCSPRSGDLSVYWYQQSLDQGLQFLIQYYNGEERAKGNILERFSAQQFPDLHSELNLSSLELGDSALYFCASSFNERGYNEQFFGPGTRLTVL.

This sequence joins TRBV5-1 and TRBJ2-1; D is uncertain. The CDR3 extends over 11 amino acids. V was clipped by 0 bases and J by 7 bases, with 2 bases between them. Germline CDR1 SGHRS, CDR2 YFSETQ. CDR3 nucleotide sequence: TGCGCCAGCAGCTTGGGGAATGAGCAGTTCTTC. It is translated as CASSLGNEQFF. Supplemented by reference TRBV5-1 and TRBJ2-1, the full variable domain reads KAGVTQTPRYLIKTRGQQVTLSCSPISGHRSVSWYQQTPGQGLQFLFEYFSETQRNKGNFPGRFSGRQFSNSRSEMNVSTLELGDSALYLCASSLGNEQFFGPGTRLTVL.

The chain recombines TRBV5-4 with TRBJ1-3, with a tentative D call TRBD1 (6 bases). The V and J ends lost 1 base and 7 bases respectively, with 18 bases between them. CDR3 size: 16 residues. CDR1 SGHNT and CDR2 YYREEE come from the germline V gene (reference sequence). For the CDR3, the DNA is TGTGCCAGCAGCTTGCGGGGGCCAGCTCGGGGGAACACCATATATTTT. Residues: CASSLRGPARGNTIYF.

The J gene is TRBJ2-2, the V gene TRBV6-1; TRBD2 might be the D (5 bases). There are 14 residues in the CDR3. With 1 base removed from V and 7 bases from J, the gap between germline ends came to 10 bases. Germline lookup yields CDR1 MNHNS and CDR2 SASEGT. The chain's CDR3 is CASSEGGAIGELFF. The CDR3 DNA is TGTGCCAGCAGTGAAGGGGGAGCGATCGGGGAGCTGTTTTTT.

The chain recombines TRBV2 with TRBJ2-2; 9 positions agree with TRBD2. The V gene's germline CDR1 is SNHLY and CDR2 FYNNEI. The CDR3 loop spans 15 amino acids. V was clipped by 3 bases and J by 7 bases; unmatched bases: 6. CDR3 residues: CASSEAGGPFGELFF. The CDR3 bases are TGTGCCAGCAGTGAGGCGGGAGGGCCTTTCGGGGAGCTGTTTTTT.

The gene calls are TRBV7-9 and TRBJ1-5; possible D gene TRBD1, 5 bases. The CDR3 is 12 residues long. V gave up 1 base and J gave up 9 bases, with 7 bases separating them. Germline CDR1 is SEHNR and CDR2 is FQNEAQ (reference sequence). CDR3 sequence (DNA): TGTGCCAGCAGCTTAGGGGGCACGCCCCAGCATTTT. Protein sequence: CASSLGGTPQHF.

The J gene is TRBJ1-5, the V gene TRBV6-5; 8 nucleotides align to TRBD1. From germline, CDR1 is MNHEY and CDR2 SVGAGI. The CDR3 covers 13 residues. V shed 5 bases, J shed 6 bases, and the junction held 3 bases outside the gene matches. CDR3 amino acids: CASSRDRSQPQHF. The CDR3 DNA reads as TGTGCCAGCAGTCGGGACAGGAGTCAGCCCCAGCATTTT.

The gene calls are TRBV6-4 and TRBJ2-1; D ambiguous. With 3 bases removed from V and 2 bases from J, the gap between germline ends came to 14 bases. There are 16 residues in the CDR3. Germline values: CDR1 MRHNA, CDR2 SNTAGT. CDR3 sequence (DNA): TGTGCCAGCAGTGATCTGGGCTCCAGGCCCTACAATGAGCAGTTCTTC. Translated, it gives CASSDLGSRPYNEQFF.

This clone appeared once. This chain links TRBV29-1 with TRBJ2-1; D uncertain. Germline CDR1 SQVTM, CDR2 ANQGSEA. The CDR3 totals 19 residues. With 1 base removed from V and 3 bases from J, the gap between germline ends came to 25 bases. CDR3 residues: CSVEALGQTWGLDYNEQFF. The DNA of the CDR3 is TGCAGCGTTGAAGCCCTGGGCCAAACTTGGGGTCTCGACTACAATGAGCAGTTCTTC.

CDR3 bases: TGTGCCAGCAGTTGGACTAGCGGGGAGGGGAAGACCCAGTACTTC. Its translation is CASSWTSGEGKTQYF. The chain has TRBV6-5 and TRBJ2-5; 12 nucleotides match TRBD2. The CDR3 has 15 amino acids. After removal of 4 bases from V and 6 bases from J, the junction contained 6 bases not matched to a gene. Germline lookup yields CDR1 MNHEY and CDR2 SVGAGI.